This entry is about one T cell receptor beta chain. TCRdb itself ran the 5' RACE reads through MiXCR, one entry per CDR3 protein. The sample yields hundreds of thousands of distinct CDR3 sequences, over 15% seen once. This entry comes from a study of T-cell memory formation after mild COVID-19. V gave up 2 bases and J gave up 2 bases; unmatched junction bases: 4. This CDR3 has 15 amino acids. CDR1 is DFQATT, CDR2 SNEGSKA, per germline (reference sequence). V and J are TRBV20-1 and TRBJ2-3; TRBD2 matches at 10 bases. The sample comprised PBMCs or a T cell subset sorted from them (not recorded which). The receptor's source is an adult woman who had mild COVID-19 (a few samples of this study predate the infection). Cell type and time point are not known. The CDR3 DNA sequence: TGCAGTGCTAGAACACTAGCGGGAAACACAGATACGCAGTATTTT. Protein: CSARTLAGNTDTQYF.